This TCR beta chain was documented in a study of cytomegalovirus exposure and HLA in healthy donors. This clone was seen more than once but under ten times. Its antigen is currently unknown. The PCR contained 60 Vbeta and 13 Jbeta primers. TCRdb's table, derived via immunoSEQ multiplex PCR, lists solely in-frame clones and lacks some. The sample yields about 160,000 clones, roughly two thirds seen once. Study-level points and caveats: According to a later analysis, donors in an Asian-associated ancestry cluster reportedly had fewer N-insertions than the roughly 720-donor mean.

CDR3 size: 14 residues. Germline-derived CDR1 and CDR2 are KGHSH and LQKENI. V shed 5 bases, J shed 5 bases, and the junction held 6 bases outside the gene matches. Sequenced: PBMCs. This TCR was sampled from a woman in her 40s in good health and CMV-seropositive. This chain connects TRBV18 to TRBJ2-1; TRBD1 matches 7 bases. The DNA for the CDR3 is TGTGCCAGCTCAGCCCGGGACAGAGACAATGAGCAGTTCTTC. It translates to CASSARDRDNEQFF.